This paragraph covers one TCR beta chain sequence. The entry originates in a study of blood T cell repertoires in COVID-19. Produced via immunoSEQ multiplex PCR; TCRdb's table is partial and in-frame only. This sample yields about 200,000 clones, of which 86% are seen a single time; 2.2% belongs to the top ten. Germline V gene sequence: CDR1 SGHRS, CDR2 YFSETQ. With 1 base clipped from V and 2 bases from J, the junction kept 4 bases outside the gene matches. The CDR3 consists of 16 residues. The sequenced sample consisted of peripheral blood. This chain joins TRBV5-1 and TRBJ2-1, with 9 bases aligning to TRBD1. The receptor's source is a young man who had recovered from COVID-19. The DNA of the CDR3 is TGCGCCAGCAGCTTGTCGGGACAGGGAGCCTACAATGAGCAGTTCTTC. This codes for CASSLSGQGAYNEQFF. Based on the CDR3 plus reference TRBV5-1 and TRBJ2-1, the full variable domain is KAGVTQTPRYLIKTRGQQVTLSCSPISGHRSVSWYQQTPGQGLQFLFEYFSETQRNKGNFPGRFSGRQFSNSRSEMNVSTLELGDSALYLCASSLSGQGAYNEQFFGPGTRLTVL.